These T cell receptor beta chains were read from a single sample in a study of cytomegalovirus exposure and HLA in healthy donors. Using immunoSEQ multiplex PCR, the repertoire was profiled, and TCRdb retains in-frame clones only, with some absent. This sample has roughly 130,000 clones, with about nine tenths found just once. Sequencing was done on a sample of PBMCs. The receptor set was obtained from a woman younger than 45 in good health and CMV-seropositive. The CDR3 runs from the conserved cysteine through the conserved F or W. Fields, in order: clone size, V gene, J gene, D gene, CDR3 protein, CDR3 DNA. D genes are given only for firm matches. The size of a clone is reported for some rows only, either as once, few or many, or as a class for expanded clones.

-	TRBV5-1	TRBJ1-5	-	CASSLDDGGNQPQHF	TGCGCCAGCAGCTTGGACGACGGGGGCAATCAGCCCCAGCATTTT
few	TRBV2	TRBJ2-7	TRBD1	CASNRDRGSEQYF	TGTGCCAGCAATAGGGACAGGGGGAGCGAGCAGTACTTC
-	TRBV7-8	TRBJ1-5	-	CASSSELGGGNQPQHF	TGTGCCAGCAGCTCCGAACTAGGAGGGGGCAATCAGCCCCAGCATTTT
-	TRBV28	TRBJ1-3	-	CATRPQGRTGNTIYF	TGTGCCACTAGGCCACAGGGCCGAACCGGAAACACCATATATTTT
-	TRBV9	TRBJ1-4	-	CASSVGWRPNEKLFF	TGTGCCAGCAGCGTAGGGTGGCGGCCGAATGAAAAACTGTTTTTT
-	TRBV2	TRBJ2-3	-	CASSGVSGPDTQYF	TGTGCCAGCAGTGGGGTTTCAGGGCCGGATACGCAGTATTTT
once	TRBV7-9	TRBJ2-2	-	CASSSPLRQESYTGELFF	TGTGCCAGCAGCTCCCCTCTCCGACAGGAAAGTTACACCGGGGAGCTGTTTTTT
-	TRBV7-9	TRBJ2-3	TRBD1	CASSFYLRQGNTDTQYF	TGTGCCAGCAGCTTCTACCTGCGACAGGGGAACACAGATACGCAGTATTTT
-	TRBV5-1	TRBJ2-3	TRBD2	CASSSVPSGGLTDTQYF	TGCGCCAGCAGCTCGGTTCCTAGCGGGGGATTGACAGATACGCAGTATTTT
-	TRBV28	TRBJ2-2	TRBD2	CASSFSRSSGEVGELFF	TGTGCCAGCAGTTTTAGTCGGTCTAGCGGGGAGGTCGGGGAGCTGTTTTTT
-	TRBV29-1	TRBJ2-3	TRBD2	CSVAKLGLAGELLDTQYF	TGCAGCGTTGCCAAATTGGGACTAGCGGGAGAGCTCCTTGATACGCAGTATTTT
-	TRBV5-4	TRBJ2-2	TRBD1	CASSRRQGAANTGELFF	TGTGCCAGCAGCCGTCGACAGGGGGCCGCGAACACCGGGGAGCTGTTTTTT
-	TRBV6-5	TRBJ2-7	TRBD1	CASSYSSTGSYEQYF	TGTGCCAGCAGTTACTCGTCGACAGGGAGCTACGAGCAGTACTTC
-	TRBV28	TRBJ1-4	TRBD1	CASSDWTGEDEKLFF	TGTGCCAGCAGTGACTGGACAGGGGAAGATGAAAAACTGTTTTTT
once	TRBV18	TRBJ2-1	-	CASLKGENDPYNEQFF	TGTGCCAGCCTCAAGGGGGAGAACGACCCATACAATGAGCAGTTCTTC
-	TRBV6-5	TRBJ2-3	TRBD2	CASKGAGGLDTQYF	TGTGCCAGCAAGGGAGCGGGGGGCTTAGATACGCAGTATTTT
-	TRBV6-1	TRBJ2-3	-	CASSGIRWGLDTQYF	TGTGCCAGCAGTGGCATTCGGTGGGGGCTAGATACGCAGTATTTT
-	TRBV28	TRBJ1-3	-	CASSFKSPIHRSGNTIYF	TGTGCCAGCAGTTTCAAGTCCCCCATACACCGCTCTGGAAACACCATATATTTT
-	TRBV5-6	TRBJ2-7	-	CASSPGLNYEQYF	TGTGCCAGCAGCCCCGGACTGAACTACGAGCAGTACTTC
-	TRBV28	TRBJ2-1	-	CASSLWGGARNEQFF	TGTGCCAGCAGTTTATGGGGGGGGGCCCGAAATGAGCAGTTCTTC
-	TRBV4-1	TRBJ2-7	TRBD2	CASSHPGLAGVREQYF	TGCGCCAGCAGCCACCCCGGACTAGCGGGAGTGCGGGAGCAGTACTTC
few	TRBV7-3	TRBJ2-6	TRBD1	CASSRQGSLNVLTF	TGTGCCAGCAGTCGACAGGGTAGTCTCAACGTCCTGACTTTC
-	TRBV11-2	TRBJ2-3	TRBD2	CASSRSGGAESPDTQYF	TGTGCCAGCAGCCGAAGCGGGGGGGCCGAGTCCCCAGATACGCAGTATTTT
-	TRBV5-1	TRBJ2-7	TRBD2	CASSWGTSDYEQYF	TGCGCCAGCAGCTGGGGGACTAGCGACTACGAGCAGTACTTC
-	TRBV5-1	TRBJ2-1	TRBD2	CASSLVAGTYNEQFF	TGCGCCAGCAGCCTGGTAGCGGGAACCTACAATGAGCAGTTCTTC
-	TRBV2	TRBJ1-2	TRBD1	CAGKGTGGPYGYTF	TGTGCCGGAAAAGGGACAGGGGGCCCCTATGGCTACACCTTC
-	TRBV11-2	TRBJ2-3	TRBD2	CASSPVGGNGDTQYF	TGTGCCAGCAGCCCAGTCGGGGGGAACGGGGATACGCAGTATTTT
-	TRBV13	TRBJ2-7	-	CASSLLGASYEQYF	TGTGCCAGCAGCTTACTGGGGGCTTCCTACGAGCAGTACTTC
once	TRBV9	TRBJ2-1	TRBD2	CASSKKTTSGTSYNEQFF	TGTGCCAGCAGCAAAAAGACTACTAGCGGAACCTCCTACAATGAGCAGTTCTTC
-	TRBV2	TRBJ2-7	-	CAITLPGQGAEQYF	TGTGCCATCACCCTCCCCGGGCAGGGTGCCGAGCAGTACTTC
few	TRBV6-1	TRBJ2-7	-	CASSDLGQPLHEQYF	TGTGCCAGCAGTGATCTTGGGCAGCCCCTCCACGAGCAGTACTTC
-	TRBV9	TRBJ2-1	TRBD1	CASSVGDRVYNEQFF	TGTGCCAGCAGCGTAGGGGACAGGGTCTACAATGAGCAGTTCTTC
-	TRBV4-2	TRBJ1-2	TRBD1	CASSQDGQDRGLDYTF	TGTGCCAGCAGCCAAGACGGTCAGGACAGGGGTCTAGACTACACCTTC
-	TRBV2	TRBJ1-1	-	CASNLQGNTEAFF	TGTGCCAGCAACCTCCAGGGGAACACTGAAGCTTTCTTT
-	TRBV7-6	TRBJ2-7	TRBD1	CASSFGQGYEQYF	TGTGCCAGCAGCTTTGGACAGGGCTACGAGCAGTACTTC
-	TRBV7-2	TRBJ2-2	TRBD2	CASSRGLAGSGELFF	TGTGCCAGCAGCAGGGGACTAGCGGGATCAGGGGAGCTGTTTTTT
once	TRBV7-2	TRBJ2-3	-	CASSGLGRDYTDTQYF	TGTGCCAGCAGCGGGCTGGGGCGGGATTACACAGATACGCAGTATTTT
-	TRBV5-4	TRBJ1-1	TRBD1	CASSSGGHTEAFF	TGTGCCAGCAGTTCAGGGGGCCACACTGAAGCTTTCTTT
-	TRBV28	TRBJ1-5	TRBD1	CASSPGQGKSQPQHF	TGTGCCAGCAGTCCGGGACAGGGAAAAAGTCAGCCCCAGCATTTT
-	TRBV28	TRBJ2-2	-	CASSFRGGGTGELFF	TGTGCCAGCAGTTTCAGGGGCGGTGGGACCGGGGAGCTGTTTTTT
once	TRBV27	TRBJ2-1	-	CASSSLRGYNDNEQFF	TGTGCCAGCAGTTCTCTGCGAGGGTATAATGATAATGAGCAGTTCTTC
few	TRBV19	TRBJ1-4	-	CASSPRQESRLFF	TGTGCCAGTAGTCCGCGACAGGAGTCCCGACTGTTTTTT